Ten or more counts support the clone carrying this TCR beta chain. What it binds is unknown. This record belongs to a study of T cells in Graves' hyperthyroidism and ophthalmopathy. The CDR3 consists of 15 residues. Trimming stripped 2 bases from V and 8 bases from J, with 18 bases between. General study points: Blood held most thyroid clonotypes expanded above 0.001 frequency. The model predicted ophthalmopathy a median approximately 6 months before onset.

Amplification yielded TCR beta CDR3 regions, with RNA transcripts as the source. The HTBI primer set served for first-round RT-PCR of the TCR CDR3. One entry per CDR3 protein, called by TCRdb with MiXCR from the multiplex PCR reads. The sample carries approximately 480,000 distinct CDR3 sequences, 20% recorded once. Diagnostic decisions used clinical symptoms, serum thyroxine and TRAb, thyroid ultrasound and orbital computed tomography. The PBMCs were sourced from fresh peripheral blood (about 10 ml). Sequences were obtained from blood. This receptor was identified in a man younger than 35 with Graves' hyperthyroidism. The rearrangement joins TRBV12-3 or TRBV12-4 to TRBJ1-2; D not resolved. The CDR3 protein is CASSLLEGSGLGYTF. CDR3 coding DNA: TGTGCCAGCAGTTTATTGGAAGGGTCGGGATTGGGCTACACCTTC.